This TCR beta chain was retrieved from a study of cytomegalovirus exposure and HLA in healthy donors. Study summary: Among about 200 million T cells, an earlier analysis found around 100 million unique TCR beta sequences.

The primer mix had 60 Vbeta and 13 Jbeta primers. TCRdb keeps only in-frame clones here, not all; method: immunoSEQ multiplex PCR. The data contain about 65,000 clones, roughly 78% of them singletons. The sample was PBMCs. This TCR came from a woman in her twenties or thirties in good health and CMV-seronegative.

CDR3 in DNA: TGTGCCAACGCGGACAGGGTTCGGTCACCCCTCCACTTT. Residues: CANADRVRSPLHF. V and J are TRBV2 and TRBJ1-6, with TRBD1 matching 8 bases. CDR1 SNHLY and CDR2 FYNNEI come from the germline V gene. This CDR3 comprises 13 residues. Trimming at V came to 10 bases and at J to 10 bases, leaving 9 bases not matched to a gene.